This note documents a single T cell receptor beta chain sequence. Its antigen is not yet known. Base-call qualities are not available, and no considerably larger clone is one nucleotide away. Spanning cysteine to phenylalanine, the CDR3 consists of 15 amino acids. The read is trimmed to its CDR3 DNA, 45 bases read in frame from base 1. Trimming accounts for 0 bases at V and 4 bases at J, while the number of junction bases matched to no gene is 4. CDR1 and CDR2 (GTSNPN, SVGIG) derive from the germline V gene (reference sequence). The sample is drawn from a study of immune evolution from preneoplasia to lung adenocarcinoma (dated by TCRdb to the early 2020s). Notes on the research overall: No AAH lesions showed HLA loss of heterozygosity, compared with roughly 7.1% of AIS, roughly 15% of MIA and around 30% of ADC lesions. The study used immune gene expression, TCR sequencing and multiplex immunofluorescence to profile the immune contexture of lung adenocarcinoma precursors and invasive adenocarcinoma. Resected precursor lesions (AAH, AIS, MIA) and invasive adenocarcinomas were compared against paired morphologically normal lung tissue. The sample size depended on which specimens were available, not on a prior power calculation. The immune data were combined with whole exome sequencing and methylation data from the same cohort of nodules. The overall cohort was made up of a few dozen patients with pulmonary nodules who had surgical resection. The TCR sequencing data were obtained from 45 to 60 patients. According to the study, some 110 samples went through TCR sequencing. POLYSOLVER was used to infer Class I HLA alleles from exome data, and LOHHLA was used to detect allele-specific HLA loss.

Using the immunoSEQ hsTCRbeta Kit, TCR beta CDR3 regions were sequenced from DNA. The original methods were these. TCR sequencing data were analysed with the ImmunoSEQ Analyzer. T cell clonality was defined as 1 minus Pielou's evenness computed on productive rearrangements. T cell diversity was measured with the inverse Simpson index on productive templates. T cell density was TCR beta template counts normalized to usable DNA, estimated by amplifying and sequencing housekeeping genes. TCR metrics were compared across histologic stages using two-sided Kruskal-Wallis tests. In TCRdb, the immuneACCESS table is reduced to in-frame sequences with V and J assigned. These tables do not hold every clone; where another copy was compared, an unresolved V gene accounts for under half, and the others remain unexplained. Clone size and the V and J calls come from that table; the DNA yielded D and trimming. The sample table records around 4,400 clones; 65% to 85% of these occur just once. The ten largest clones represent roughly 6.8% of the sample.

General study outcomes and caveats: Findings were based on association rather than direct causation; larger cohorts with long-term follow-up and longitudinal biopsies were deemed needed. All patients were from Japan and China, so applicability to Western populations was uncertain. Normal lung showed the highest clonality, whereas later-stage lesions appeared to have higher T cell density and diversity but lower clonality. Normal lung had the highest top T cell clone frequencies, which appeared to decline progressively from AAH through AIS, MIA and invasive adenocarcinoma. KRAS-mutant nodules showed the highest T cell clonality compared with EGFR-mutant or double wild-type lesions.

Resection was performed on patients in Japan or China between the mid-2010s and the late 2010s. Histologic diagnosis of each case was confirmed independently by two lung cancer pathologists on H&E slides. Premalignant or tumor cells were enriched for nucleic acid extraction by macro-dissection performed after pathologic assessment. DNA was isolated from FFPE tissue using the AllPrep DNA/RNA FFPE Kit. The sample consisted of FFPE minimally invasive lung adenocarcinoma tissue. Explained via the paper, the cell subset or site label denotes: micro-invasive lung adenocarcinoma (MIA). The chain is assembled from TRBV30 and TRBJ2-1; 9 bases in the junction line up with TRBD2. This clonotype originated in a person between 50 and 69 years old with lung adenocarcinoma. The CDR3 protein is CAWSVRGGLYNEQFF. DNA sequence: TGTGCCTGGAGTGTGCGGGGGGGCCTTTACAATGAGCAGTTCTTC. The entire variable domain, with the stretches around the CDR3 drawn from the reference TRBV30 and TRBJ2-1 proteins, is SQTIHQWPATLVQPVGSPLSLECTVEGTSNPNLYWYRQAAGRGLQLLFYSVGIGQISSEVPQNLSASRPQDRQFILSSKKLLLSDSGFYLCAWSVRGGLYNEQFFGPGTRLTVL.